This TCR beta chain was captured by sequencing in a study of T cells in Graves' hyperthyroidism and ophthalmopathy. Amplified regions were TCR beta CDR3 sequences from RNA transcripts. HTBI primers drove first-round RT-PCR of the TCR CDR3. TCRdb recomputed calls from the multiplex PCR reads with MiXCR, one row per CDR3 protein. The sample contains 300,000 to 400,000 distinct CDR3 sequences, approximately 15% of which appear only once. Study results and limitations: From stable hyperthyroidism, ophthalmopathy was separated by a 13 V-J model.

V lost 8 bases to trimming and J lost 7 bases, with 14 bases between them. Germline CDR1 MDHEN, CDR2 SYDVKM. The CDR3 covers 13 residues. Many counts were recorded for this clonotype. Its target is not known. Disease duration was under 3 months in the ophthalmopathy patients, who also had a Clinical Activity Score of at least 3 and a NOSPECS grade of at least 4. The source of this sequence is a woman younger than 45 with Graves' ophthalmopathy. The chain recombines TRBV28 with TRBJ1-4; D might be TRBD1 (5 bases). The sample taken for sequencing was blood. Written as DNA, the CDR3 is TGTGCCAGCCGAGGAGACAGCCTTGAAAAACTGTTTTTT. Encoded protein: CASRGDSLEKLFF.